Listed below are T cell receptor beta chains from one sample, sequenced in a study of blood T cell repertoires in COVID-19. The protocol was immunoSEQ multiplex PCR, while the TCRdb copy is restricted to in-frame clones and leaves out a portion. The sample includes about 60,000 clones, about nine tenths seen only once; the top ten take 13% to 15%. Material for sequencing was peripheral blood. Source of these receptors: a woman in her fifties or sixties with active COVID-19. CDR3s include the opening cysteine and the closing phenylalanine or tryptophan. Fields, in order: D gene, V gene, clone size, J gene, CDR3 DNA, CDR3 protein. The D gene is left open where the match is weak. Expanded clones get a size class; other rows say once, few or many, or leave the size out.

d_gene: .; v_gene: TRBV30; abundance: .; j_gene: TRBJ2-5; CDR3nt: TGTGCCTGGAGTGTCTCCTCCACCCAGTACTTC; CDR3aa: CAWSVSSTQYF
d_gene: TRBD2; v_gene: TRBV6-5; abundance: .; j_gene: TRBJ2-7; CDR3nt: TGTGCCAGCAGCCTAGCGGGTATCTCCTACGAGCAGTACTTC; CDR3aa: CASSLAGISYEQYF
d_gene: TRBD1; v_gene: TRBV19; abundance: .; j_gene: TRBJ1-5; CDR3nt: TGTGCCAGTAGTATCGGGACAGTCAACAATCAGCCCCAGCATTTT; CDR3aa: CASSIGTVNNQPQHF
d_gene: TRBD1; v_gene: TRBV5-1; abundance: .; j_gene: TRBJ2-5; CDR3nt: TGCGCCAGCAGCTGGACAGGCCAAGAGACCCAGTACTTC; CDR3aa: CASSWTGQETQYF
d_gene: TRBD1; v_gene: TRBV5-1; abundance: .; j_gene: TRBJ1-1; CDR3nt: TGCGCCAGCAGCTTGGGGACAGGGGCGCTTGCTTTCTTT; CDR3aa: CASSLGTGALAFF
d_gene: .; v_gene: TRBV4-1; abundance: .; j_gene: TRBJ2-7; CDR3nt: TGCGCCAGCAGCCAATCTACCGGGACACCGAGCTCCTACGAGCAGTACTTC; CDR3aa: CASSQSTGTPSSYEQYF
d_gene: .; v_gene: TRBV27; abundance: once; j_gene: TRBJ2-2; CDR3nt: TGTGCCAGCAGTTCCCAGAACACCGGGGAGCTGTTTTTT; CDR3aa: CASSSQNTGELFF
d_gene: .; v_gene: TRBV3-1/TRBV3-2; abundance: .; j_gene: TRBJ2-5; CDR3nt: TGTGCCAGCAGCCAAGGTGGCGCGACGAGGGAGACCCAGTACTTC; CDR3aa: CASSQGGATRETQYF
d_gene: .; v_gene: TRBV6-2/TRBV6-3; abundance: once; j_gene: TRBJ1-1; CDR3nt: TGTGCCAGCAGTCCAACACCGAACACTGAAGCTTTCTTT; CDR3aa: CASSPTPNTEAFF
d_gene: .; v_gene: TRBV4-1; abundance: .; j_gene: TRBJ2-7; CDR3nt: TGCGCCAGCAGCCAAGAAATCCAATGGGTAGCAGGGGACCCGTTGTGGCAGTACTTC; CDR3aa: CASSQEIQWVAGDPLWQYF
d_gene: TRBD2; v_gene: TRBV7-3; abundance: .; j_gene: TRBJ2-1; CDR3nt: TGTGCCAGCAGCTTAGGCATTGCTAGCGGGGGAGAGCAGTTCTTC; CDR3aa: CASSLGIASGGEQFF
d_gene: .; v_gene: TRBV3-1/TRBV3-2; abundance: .; j_gene: TRBJ1-1; CDR3nt: TGTGCCAGCAGCCAAGATAGACGGGGAGTGATGAGGCTCGAAGCTTTCTTT; CDR3aa: CASSQDRRGVMRLEAFF
d_gene: TRBD2; v_gene: TRBV5-4; abundance: .; j_gene: TRBJ2-3; CDR3nt: TGTGCCAGCAGACCGAGCGGGGAGAGCACAGATACGCAGTATTTT; CDR3aa: CASRPSGESTDTQYF
d_gene: .; v_gene: TRBV9; abundance: .; j_gene: TRBJ2-2; CDR3nt: TGTGCCAGCAGCGGGGGGGGCCGGTCCCGGGAGCTGTTTTTT; CDR3aa: CASSGGGRSRELFF
d_gene: TRBD1; v_gene: TRBV9; abundance: once; j_gene: TRBJ1-3; CDR3nt: TGTGCCAGCAGCTCGGGACAGGGAAGTTCTGGAAACACCATATATTTT; CDR3aa: CASSSGQGSSGNTIYF
d_gene: TRBD1; v_gene: TRBV5-1; abundance: few; j_gene: TRBJ1-6; CDR3nt: TGCGCCAGCAGCTTCGACAGGGAGAATTCACCCCTCCACTTT; CDR3aa: CASSFDRENSPLHF
d_gene: .; v_gene: TRBV7-3; abundance: .; j_gene: TRBJ1-6; CDR3nt: TGTGCCAGCAGCTTAACAAGGACGGGGAATTCACCCCTCCACTTT; CDR3aa: CASSLTRTGNSPLHF